Below, one T cell receptor beta chain is given with its context. It lacks a known antigen. No base qualities exist here, and no much larger clone lies one base off it. TCRbeta CDR3 regions were amplified from genomic DNA by means of the immunoSEQ Assay, a bias-controlled multiplex PCR. Regarding the original processing steps: Nucleated cell counts per sample were estimated from amplification of reference gene primers within the assay. To quantify the absolute abundance of each unique TCRbeta CDR3 rearrangement, sequence reads were collapsed and filtered. For each sample, productive Simpson clonality was calculated by taking the square root of Simpson's diversity index across productive rearrangements. In TCRdb, the immuneACCESS table is reduced to in-frame sequences with V and J assigned. These tables do not hold every clone; where another copy was compared, an unresolved V gene accounts for under half, and the others remain unexplained. V and J calls and clone size come straight from that table; D and trimming were deduced from the DNA. Here the sample has about 320,000 clones; roughly 86% occur a single time. 1.5% to 2% of the sample is taken by the ten largest.

This record comes from a study of blood T cell repertoires in COVID-19 (dated by TCRdb to the early 2020s). Broadly, across the study: The collaborator samples originated in the United States, Italy and Spain and spanned the acute and convalescent phases of COVID-19. The repertoires were made available in a free public database intended to serve as a resource for research on the immune response to SARS-CoV-2. The prospective study material was composed of cDNA or gDNA derived from T cells, B-cell-depleted T cells, or PBMCs. The dataset comprised deeply sampled blood TCRbeta repertoires from subjects exposed to, actively infected with, or recovered from COVID-19. Where available, HLA class I and class II types were taken from metadata supplied by the sample provider and were not determined by assay-based typing. A de-identified subject ID, COVID-19 status, age in years and sex were almost always included in the sample metadata. Samples were obtained from the ongoing ImmuneRACE study (first 160 participants) and from over 1,000 subjects provided by 6 global collaborators. Results the study describes overall, beyond this receptor: Clinical and demographic metadata were provided uncurated, with the amount varying by source and participant.

Collaborating institutions collected whole blood in K2EDTA tubes following their own protocols. For TCRbeta analysis, collaborator samples were shipped as frozen whole blood, as isolated PBMCs, or as DNA extracted from either sample type. Including the terminal cysteine and phenylalanine, the CDR3 comprises 15 residues. This entry keeps only the CDR3 DNA: 45 bases, framed from base 1. The germline ends are 10 bases apart after V is trimmed by 0 bases and J by 4 bases. The germline V gene encodes CDR1 MNHEY and CDR2 SVGAGI. Recombination connected TRBV6-5 to TRBJ1-5; TRBD1 could be the D gene, as 5 bases match. This clonotype originated in a woman aged 45 to 65 with acute or convalescent COVID-19. Material: peripheral blood. The CDR3 reads CASSYSRQINQPQHF. The base sequence is TGTGCCAGCAGTTACTCGAGACAGATTAATCAGCCCCAGCATTTT.